This note documents a single T cell receptor beta chain sequence. The antigen is undetermined. This record belongs to a study of PD-1 blockade in classical Hodgkin lymphoma. Study-wide points: Baseline diversity was lower in partial responders and progressors than complete responders.

Sequencing was performed with immunoSEQ multiplex PCR; in TCRdb, only in-frame clones are kept and a portion is missing. The repertoire includes around 50,000 clones, about three quarters of them detected once, and less than 15% sits in the top ten. The CDR3 extends over 18 amino acids. Trimming cost V 2 bases and J 0 bases, with 20 bases left between them. Time point in this sample: cycle 4 day 1 (C4D1), after around six weeks of nivolumab. Every patient relapsed after autologous stem cell transplantation, and brentuximab vedotin exposure varied. This TCR derives from a human donor with classical Hodgkin lymphoma. The gene calls are TRBV23-1 and TRBJ2-7, with a tentative D call TRBD2 (6 bases). TRBV23-1 is an ORF; its function is uncertain. This specimen was peripheral blood mononuclear cells (PBMCs), taken before the fourth cycle of nivolumab. DNA of the CDR3: TGCGCCAGCAGTCAAATCCGAACACGGGAGCGCACCTCCTACGAGCAGTACTTC. As protein: CASSQIRTRERTSYEQYF.